The entry below gives a single T cell receptor (beta chain) sequence along with its context. Antigen: not known. This entry belongs to a study of shared clonotypes between healthy human individuals. Study-level points and caveats: A few donors had about 5% of their naive CD4 clonotypes in common.

Using immunoSEQ multiplex PCR, the repertoire was profiled, and TCRdb retains in-frame clones only, with some absent. Of hundreds of thousands of clones in the sample, approximately 96% are singletons; the top ten hold 0.11%. Trimming took off 4 bases at V and 0 bases at J, with 11 bases between the two ends. CDR1 and CDR2 from the germline V gene are SGHDT and YYEEEE. CDR3 length: 15 amino acids. Naive CD8 cells were CD45RO-negative, positively selected for CCR7, excluding terminally differentiated effector memory CD45RA+ cells. The chain joins TRBV5-6 to TRBJ1-5; possibly TRBD1 for D (5 bases). What was sequenced was naive CD8+ T cells sorted from blood. The sequence was obtained from a woman aged 25 to 39 in good health. The CDR3 nucleotides read TGTGCCAGCAGCGGGGGGGAGTATAGCAATCAGCCCCAGCATTTT. This translates into CASSGGEYSNQPQHF.